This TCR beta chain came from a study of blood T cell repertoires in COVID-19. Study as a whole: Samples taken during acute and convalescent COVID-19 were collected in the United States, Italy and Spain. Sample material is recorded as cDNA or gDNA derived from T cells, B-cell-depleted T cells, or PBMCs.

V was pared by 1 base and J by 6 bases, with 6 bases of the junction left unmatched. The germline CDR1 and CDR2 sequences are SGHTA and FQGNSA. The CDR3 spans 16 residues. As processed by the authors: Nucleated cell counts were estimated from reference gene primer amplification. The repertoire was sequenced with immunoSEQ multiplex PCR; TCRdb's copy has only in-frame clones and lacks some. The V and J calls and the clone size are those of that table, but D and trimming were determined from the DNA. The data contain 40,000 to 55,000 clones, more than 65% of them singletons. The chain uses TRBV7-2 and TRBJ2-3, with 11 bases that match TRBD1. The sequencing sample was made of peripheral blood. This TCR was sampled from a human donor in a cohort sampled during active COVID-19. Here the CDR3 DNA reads TGTGCCAGCAGCTTAGAAGGACAGGGGGCAATTGATACGCAGTATTTT. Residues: CASSLEGQGAIDTQYF.